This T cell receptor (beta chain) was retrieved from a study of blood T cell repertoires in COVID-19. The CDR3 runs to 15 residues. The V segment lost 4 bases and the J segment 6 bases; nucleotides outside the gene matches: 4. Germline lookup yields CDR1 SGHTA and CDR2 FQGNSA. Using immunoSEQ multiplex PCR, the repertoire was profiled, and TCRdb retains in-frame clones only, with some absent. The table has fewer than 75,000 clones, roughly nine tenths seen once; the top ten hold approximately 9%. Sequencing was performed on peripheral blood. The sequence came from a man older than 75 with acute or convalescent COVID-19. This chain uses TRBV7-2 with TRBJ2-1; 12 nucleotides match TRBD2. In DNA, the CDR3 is TGTGCCAGCAGCTGGACTAGCGGGACAAGCAATGAGCAGTTCTTC. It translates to CASSWTSGTSNEQFF.